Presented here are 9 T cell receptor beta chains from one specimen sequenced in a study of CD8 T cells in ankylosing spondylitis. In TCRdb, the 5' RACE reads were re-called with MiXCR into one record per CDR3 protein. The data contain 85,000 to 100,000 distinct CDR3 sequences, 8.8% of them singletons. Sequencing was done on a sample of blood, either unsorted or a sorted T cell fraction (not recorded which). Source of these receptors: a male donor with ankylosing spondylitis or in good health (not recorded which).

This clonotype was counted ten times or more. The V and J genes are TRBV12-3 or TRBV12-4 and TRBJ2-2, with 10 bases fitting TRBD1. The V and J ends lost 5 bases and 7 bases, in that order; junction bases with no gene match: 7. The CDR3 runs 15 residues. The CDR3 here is CASSLGTGVIGELFF. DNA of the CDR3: TGTGCCAGCAGTCTTGGGACAGGGGTGATCGGGGAGCTGTTTTTT.

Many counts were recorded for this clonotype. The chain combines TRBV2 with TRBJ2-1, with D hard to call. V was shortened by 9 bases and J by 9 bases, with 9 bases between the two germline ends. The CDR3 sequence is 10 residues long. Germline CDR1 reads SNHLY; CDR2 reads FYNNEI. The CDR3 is CARGIPEQFF. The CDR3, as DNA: TGTGCCAGGGGAATACCTGAGCAGTTCTTC. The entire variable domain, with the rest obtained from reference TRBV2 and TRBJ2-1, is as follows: EPEVTQTPSHQVTQMGQEVILRCVPISNHLYFYWYRQILGQKVEFLVSFYNNEISEKSEIFDDQFSVERPDGSNFTLKIRSTKLEDSAMYFCARGIPEQFFGPGTRLTVL.

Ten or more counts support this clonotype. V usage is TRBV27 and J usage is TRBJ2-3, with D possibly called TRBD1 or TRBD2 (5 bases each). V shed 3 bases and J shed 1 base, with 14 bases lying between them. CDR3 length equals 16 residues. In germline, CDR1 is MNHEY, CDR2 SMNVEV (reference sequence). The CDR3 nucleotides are TGTGCCAGCAGTTTGGGGCCTGTCGGGGGCACAGATACGCAGTATTTT. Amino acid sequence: CASSLGPVGGTDTQYF.

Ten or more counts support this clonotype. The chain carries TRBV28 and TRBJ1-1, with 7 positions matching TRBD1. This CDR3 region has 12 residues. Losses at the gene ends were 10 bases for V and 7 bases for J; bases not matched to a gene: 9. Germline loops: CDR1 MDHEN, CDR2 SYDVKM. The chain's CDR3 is CATYFRDSEAFF. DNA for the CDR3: TGTGCCACCTACTTCCGGGACAGTGAAGCTTTCTTT.

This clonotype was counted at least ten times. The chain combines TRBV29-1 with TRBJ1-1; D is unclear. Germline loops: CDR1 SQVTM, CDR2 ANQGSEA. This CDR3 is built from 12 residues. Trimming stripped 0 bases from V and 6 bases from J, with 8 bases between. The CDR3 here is CSVEDMVPEAFF. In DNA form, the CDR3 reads TGCAGCGTTGAAGATATGGTCCCTGAAGCTTTCTTT.

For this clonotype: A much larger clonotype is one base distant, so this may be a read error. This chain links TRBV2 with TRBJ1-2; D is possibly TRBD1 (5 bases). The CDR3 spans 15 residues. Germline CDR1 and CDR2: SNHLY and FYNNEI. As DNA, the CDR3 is TGTGCCAGCAGTGAAGCGCTAGGGGTTAACTATGGCTGCACCTTC. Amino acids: CASSEALGVNYGCTF.

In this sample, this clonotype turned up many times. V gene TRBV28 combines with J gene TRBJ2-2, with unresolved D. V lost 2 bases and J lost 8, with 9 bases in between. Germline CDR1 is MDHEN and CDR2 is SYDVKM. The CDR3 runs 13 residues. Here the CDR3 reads CASSLLRRGELFF. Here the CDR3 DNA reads TGTGCCAGCAGTTTACTAAGGAGAGGGGAGCTGTTTTTT.

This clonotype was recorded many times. CDR3 sequence (DNA): TGTGCCAGCAGTTACTCGCAGACAGGGCTAAATTCACCCCTCCACTTT. It codes for CASSYSQTGLNSPLHF. This chain uses TRBV6-5 with TRBJ1-6, with TRBD1 matching over 7 bases. Per germline, CDR1 MNHEY and CDR2 SVGAGI. CDR3 length equals 16 residues. J gave up 7 bases and V 0 bases, and 6 bases lay outside the gene matches.

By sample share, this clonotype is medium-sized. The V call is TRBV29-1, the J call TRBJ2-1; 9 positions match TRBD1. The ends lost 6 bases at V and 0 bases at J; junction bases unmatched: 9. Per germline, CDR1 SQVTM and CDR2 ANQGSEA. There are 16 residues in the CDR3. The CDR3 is CSVNLLQGASYNEQFF. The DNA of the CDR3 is TGCAGCGTGAATCTGTTACAGGGGGCCTCCTACAATGAGCAGTTCTTC.